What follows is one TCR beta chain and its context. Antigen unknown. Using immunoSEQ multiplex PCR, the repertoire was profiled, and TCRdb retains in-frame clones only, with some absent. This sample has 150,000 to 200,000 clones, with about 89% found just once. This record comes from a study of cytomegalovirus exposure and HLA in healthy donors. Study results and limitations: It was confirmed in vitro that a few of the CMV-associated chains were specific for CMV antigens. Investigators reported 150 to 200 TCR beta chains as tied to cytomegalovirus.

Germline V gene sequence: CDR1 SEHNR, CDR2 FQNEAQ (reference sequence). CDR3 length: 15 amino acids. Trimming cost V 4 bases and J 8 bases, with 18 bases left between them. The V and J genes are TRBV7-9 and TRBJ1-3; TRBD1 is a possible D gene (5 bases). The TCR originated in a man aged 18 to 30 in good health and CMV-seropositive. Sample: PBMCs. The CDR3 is CASSSKLRGTDTIYF. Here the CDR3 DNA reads TGTGCCAGCAGCTCCAAACTGCGGGGGACGGACACCATATATTTT.